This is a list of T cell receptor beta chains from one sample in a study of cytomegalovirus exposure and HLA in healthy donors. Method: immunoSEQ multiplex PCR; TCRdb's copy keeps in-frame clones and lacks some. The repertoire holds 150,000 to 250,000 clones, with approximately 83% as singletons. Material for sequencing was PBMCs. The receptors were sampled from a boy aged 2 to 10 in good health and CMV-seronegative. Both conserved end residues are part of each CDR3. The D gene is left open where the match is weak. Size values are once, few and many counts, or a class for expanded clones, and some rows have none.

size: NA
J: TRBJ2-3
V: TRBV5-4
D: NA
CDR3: CASSLRQGNTDTQYF
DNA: TGTGCCAGCAGCTTGAGGCAGGGTAACACAGATACGCAGTATTTT

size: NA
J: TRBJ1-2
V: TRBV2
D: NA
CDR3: CASRSDTSYGYTF
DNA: TGTGCCAGCAGATCGGACACCTCATATGGCTACACCTTC

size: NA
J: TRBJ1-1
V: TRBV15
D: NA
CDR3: CATSRANTEAFF
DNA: TGTGCCACCAGCAGGGCGAACACTGAAGCTTTCTTT

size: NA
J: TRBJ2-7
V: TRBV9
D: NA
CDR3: CASSPDRAGIEQYF
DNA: TGTGCCAGCAGCCCTGACAGGGCGGGGATCGAGCAGTACTTC

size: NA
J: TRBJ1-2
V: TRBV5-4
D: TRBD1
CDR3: CASSLGTGYGYTF
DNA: TGTGCCAGCAGCTTGGGGACAGGGTATGGCTACACCTTC

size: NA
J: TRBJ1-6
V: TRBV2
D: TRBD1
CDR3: CASSVRQGRSYNSPLHF
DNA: TGTGCCAGCAGTGTAAGACAGGGAAGATCCTATAATTCACCCCTCCACTTT

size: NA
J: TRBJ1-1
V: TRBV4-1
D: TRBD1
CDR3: CASSHSRQGRNTEAFF
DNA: TGCGCCAGCAGCCACTCCCGACAGGGGCGGAACACTGAAGCTTTCTTT

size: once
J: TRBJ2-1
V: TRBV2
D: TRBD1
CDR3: CASSEVWTGVNEQFF
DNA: TGTGCCAGCAGTGAGGTTTGGACAGGGGTCAATGAGCAGTTCTTC

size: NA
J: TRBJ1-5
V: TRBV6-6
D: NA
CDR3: CASSYVGDQPQHF
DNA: TGTGCCAGCAGTTACGTAGGGGATCAGCCCCAGCATTTT

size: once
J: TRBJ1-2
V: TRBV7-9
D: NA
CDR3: CASSPRQIYGYTF
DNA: TGTGCCAGCAGCCCTCGACAAATCTATGGCTACACCTTC

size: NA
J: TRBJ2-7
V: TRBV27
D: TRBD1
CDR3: CASSARTGQGAYEQYF
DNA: TGTGCCAGCAGCGCGCGTACGGGACAGGGAGCCTACGAGCAGTACTTC

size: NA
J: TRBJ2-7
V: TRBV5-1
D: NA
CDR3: CASSSPGDYEQYF
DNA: TGCGCCAGCAGCTCCCCCGGGGACTACGAGCAGTACTTC

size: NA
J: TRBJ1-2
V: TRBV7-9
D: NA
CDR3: CASSLEARPYTF
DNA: TGTGCCAGCAGCTTGGAGGCCCGTCCTTACACCTTC

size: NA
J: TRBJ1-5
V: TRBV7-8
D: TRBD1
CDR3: CASSPNTGGDKQPQHF
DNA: TGTGCCAGCAGCCCCAACACAGGGGGCGACAAGCAGCCCCAGCATTTT

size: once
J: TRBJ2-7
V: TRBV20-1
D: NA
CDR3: CSVPGPYGQYF
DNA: TGCAGTGTCCCAGGGCCCTACGGGCAGTACTTC

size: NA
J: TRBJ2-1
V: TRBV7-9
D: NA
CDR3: CASSFSDKYNEQFF
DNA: TGTGCCAGCAGCTTCTCTGACAAATACAATGAGCAGTTCTTC

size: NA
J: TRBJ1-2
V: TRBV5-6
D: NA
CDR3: CASNTDRFSRYGYTF
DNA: TGTGCCAGCAACACCGACAGATTTAGCCGGTATGGCTACACCTTC

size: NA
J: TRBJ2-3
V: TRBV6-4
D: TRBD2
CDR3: CASSVGGRDTDTQYF
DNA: TGTGCCAGCAGTGTGGGAGGGAGGGACACAGATACGCAGTATTTT